The 13 T cell receptor beta chains below were found in one sample sequenced in a study of blood T cell repertoires in COVID-19. TCRdb's copy holds only in-frame clones and misses some; the assay was immunoSEQ multiplex PCR. Here the sample spans over 70,000 clones, 83% being singletons. The sample taken for sequencing was peripheral blood. Every receptor here comes from a man aged 25-40 years with COVID-19, enrolled during active disease.

The genes are TRBV3-1 (or the pseudogene TRBV3-2) and TRBJ2-2; TRBD2 agrees at 7 bases. With V trimmed by 3 bases and J by 4 bases, 5 bases remained unmatched. This CDR3 has 15 amino acids. CDR1 and CDR2 from the germline V gene are LGHDT and YNNKEL (reference sequence). For the CDR3, the DNA is TGTGCCAGCAGCCAGGGGACGGGGGGCACCGGGGAGCTGTTTTTT. This sequence encodes CASSQGTGGTGELFF.

CDR3 nucleotides: TGTGCCAGCAGCCCCGACGGGGGATGGGATGAAGCTTTCTTT. This translates into CASSPDGGWDEAFF. This rearrangement joins TRBV28 to TRBJ1-1, with D maybe TRBD1 (5 bases). This CDR3 is built from 14 residues. With 6 bases removed from V and 7 bases from J, the gap between germline ends came to 18 bases. Germline V gene data show CDR1 as MDHEN and CDR2 as SYDVKM.

The chain employs TRBV5-6 and TRBJ1-1; 7 bases map to TRBD1. Unmatched junction bases numbered 4, after V lost 4 bases and J lost 1 base. Germline loops: CDR1 SGHDT, CDR2 YYEEEE. This CDR3 contains 14 residues. The CDR3 loop reads CASSPRDRNTEAFF. Here the CDR3 DNA reads TGTGCCAGCAGCCCCCGGGACAGGAACACTGAAGCTTTCTTT.

The genes are TRBV5-1 and TRBJ2-7, with 7 bases that match TRBD1. The CDR3 has 14 amino acids. V gave up 2 bases and J gave up 5 bases; unmatched junction bases: 7. From germline, CDR1 is SGHRS and CDR2 YFSETQ. The CDR3 DNA sequence: TGCGCCAGCAGCTTACAGGGGTCTATCGACGAGCAGTACTTC. It translates to CASSLQGSIDEQYF.

The chain recombines TRBV6-1 with TRBJ2-5; the D gene is possibly TRBD2 (6 bases). Looked up from germline, CDR1 is MNHNS and CDR2 is SASEGT. CDR3 length: 13 residues. V was trimmed by 7 bases and J by 5 bases, leaving 14 bases between them. The chain's CDR3 is CASTSRAGETQYF. CDR3 nucleotides: TGTGCCAGCACCTCAAGGGCGGGGGAGACCCAGTACTTC.

V usage is TRBV19 and J usage is TRBJ1-5; TRBD1 agrees at 7 bases. The germline CDR1 and CDR2 sequences are LNHDA and SQIVND (reference sequence). The CDR3 totals 13 residues. V was clipped by 6 bases and J by 6 bases; unmatched bases: 5. CDR3 region: CASSPTGFQPQHF. CDR3 in DNA: TGTGCCAGTAGCCCGACAGGGTTTCAGCCCCAGCATTTT.

This clone showed up just once. The chain links TRBV24-1 to TRBJ2-1; D ambiguous. CDR3 size: 15 residues. Germline V gives CDR1 KGHDR, CDR2 SFDVKD. V lost 3 bases and J lost 4, with 12 bases in between. This CDR3 is CATSDANFQYNEQFF. CDR3 DNA: TGTGCCACCAGTGATGCGAACTTTCAATACAATGAGCAGTTCTTC.

The rearrangement uses TRBV6-2 or TRBV6-3 and TRBJ1-2; D is undetermined. The germline V gene encodes CDR1 MNHEY and CDR2 SVGEGT. The CDR3 is 11 amino acids. V was clipped by 5 bases and J by 4 bases, with 5 bases between them. CDR3 loop: CASSQIYGYTF. Written as DNA, the CDR3 is TGTGCCAGCAGTCAAATCTATGGCTACACCTTC.

The J gene is TRBJ2-5, the V gene TRBV5-1; 10 nucleotides match TRBD2. The CDR3 loop spans 16 amino acids. Trimming removed 1 base from V and 4 bases from J; junction bases left unmatched: 7. CDR1 is SGHRS and CDR2 is YFSETQ in the germline V gene. The CDR3, as DNA: TGCGCCAGCAGCTTGAATCGGGCTAGCGGGAGAGAGACCCAGTACTTC. This codes for CASSLNRASGRETQYF.

V gene TRBV14 combines with J gene TRBJ2-7; D is possibly TRBD1 (6 bases). V was trimmed by 2 bases and J by 6 bases, leaving 17 bases between them. The CDR3 totals 15 residues. Germline V gives CDR1 SGHDN, CDR2 FVKESK. CDR3: CASSQQTGISGEQYF. CDR3 bases: TGTGCCAGCAGCCAACAAACAGGGATAAGCGGCGAGCAGTACTTC.

This rearrangement joins TRBV28 to TRBJ2-1; 8 bases align to TRBD2. The germline V gene has CDR1 MDHEN and CDR2 SYDVKM. The CDR3 covers 14 residues. V shed 5 bases, J shed 10 bases, and the junction held 10 bases outside the gene matches. For the CDR3, the DNA is TGTGCCAGCAGTACGGGAGGGTCTATCAGCGAGCAGTTCTTC. This translates into CASSTGGSISEQFF. The full variable domain, completed using reference TRBV28 and TRBJ2-1, is DVKVTQSSRYLVKRTGEKVFLECVQDMDHENMFWYRQDPGLGLRLIYFSYDVKMKEKGDIPEGYSVSREKKERFSLILESASTNQTSMYLCASSTGGSISEQFFGPGTRLTVL.

This chain uses TRBV27 with TRBJ1-6; 7 bases match TRBD1. The CDR3 is 13 residues long. The V and J ends lost 11 bases and 3 bases, in that order; junction bases with no gene match: 4. The germline gives CDR1 MNHEY, CDR2 SMNVEV (reference sequence). The CDR3 loop reads CAAGQVYNSPLHF. In nucleotides, the CDR3 is TGTGCCGCTGGACAGGTCTATAATTCACCCCTCCACTTT.

This clone was found a few times. V usage is TRBV19 and J usage is TRBJ2-7; 11 bases map to TRBD2. The CDR3 covers 14 residues. Trimming cost V 3 bases and J 6 bases; bases outside gene matches: 4. CDR1 is LNHDA, CDR2 SQIVND, per germline (reference sequence). CDR3 protein: CASSMGLAGGEQYF. The CDR3, as DNA: TGTGCCAGTAGTATGGGGCTAGCGGGAGGCGAGCAGTACTTC.